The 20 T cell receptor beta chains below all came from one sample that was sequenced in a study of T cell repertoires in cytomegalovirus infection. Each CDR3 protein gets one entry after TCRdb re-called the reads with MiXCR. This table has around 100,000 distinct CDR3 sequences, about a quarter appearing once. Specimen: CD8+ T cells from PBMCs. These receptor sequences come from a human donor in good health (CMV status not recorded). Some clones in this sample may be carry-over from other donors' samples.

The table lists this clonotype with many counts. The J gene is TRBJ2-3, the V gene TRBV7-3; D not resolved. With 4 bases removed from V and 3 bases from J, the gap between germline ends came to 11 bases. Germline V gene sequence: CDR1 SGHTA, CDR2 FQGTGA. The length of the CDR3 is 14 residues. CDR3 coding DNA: TGTGCCAGCAGCTCGTACAAAATAACAGATACGCAGTATTTT. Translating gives CASSSYKITDTQYF.

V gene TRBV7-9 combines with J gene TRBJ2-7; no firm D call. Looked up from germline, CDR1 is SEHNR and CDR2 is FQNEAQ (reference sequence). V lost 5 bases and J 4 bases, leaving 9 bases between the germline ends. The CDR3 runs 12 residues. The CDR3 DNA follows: TGTGCCAGCAGCCTCCACCCTTACGAGCAGTACTTC. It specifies CASSLHPYEQYF.

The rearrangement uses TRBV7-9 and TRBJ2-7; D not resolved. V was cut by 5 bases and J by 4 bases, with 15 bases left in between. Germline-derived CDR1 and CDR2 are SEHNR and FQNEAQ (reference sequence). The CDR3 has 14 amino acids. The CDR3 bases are TGTGCCAGCAGCCCGAGGTCAAACACTTACGAGCAGTACTTC. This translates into CASSPRSNTYEQYF.

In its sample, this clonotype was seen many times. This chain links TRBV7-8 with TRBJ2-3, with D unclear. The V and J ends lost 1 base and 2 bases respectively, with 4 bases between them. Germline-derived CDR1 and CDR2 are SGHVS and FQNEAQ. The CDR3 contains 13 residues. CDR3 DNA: TGTGCCAGCAGCTTAGTGTCCACAGATACGCAGTATTTT. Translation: CASSLVSTDTQYF.

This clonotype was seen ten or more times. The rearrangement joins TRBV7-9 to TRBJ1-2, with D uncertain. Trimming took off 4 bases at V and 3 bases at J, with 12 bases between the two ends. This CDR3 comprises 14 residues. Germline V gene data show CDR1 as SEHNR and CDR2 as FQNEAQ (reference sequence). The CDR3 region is CASSSLFGDYGYTF. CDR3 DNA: TGTGCCAGCAGCTCCCTGTTTGGCGACTATGGCTACACCTTC.

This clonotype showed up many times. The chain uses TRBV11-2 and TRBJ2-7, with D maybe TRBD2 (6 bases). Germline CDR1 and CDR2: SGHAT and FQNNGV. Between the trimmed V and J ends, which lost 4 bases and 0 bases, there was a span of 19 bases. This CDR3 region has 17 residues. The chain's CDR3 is CASSYLHRDLSSYEQYF. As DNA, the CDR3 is TGTGCCAGCAGCTATCTCCACCGGGACTTAAGCTCCTACGAGCAGTACTTC.

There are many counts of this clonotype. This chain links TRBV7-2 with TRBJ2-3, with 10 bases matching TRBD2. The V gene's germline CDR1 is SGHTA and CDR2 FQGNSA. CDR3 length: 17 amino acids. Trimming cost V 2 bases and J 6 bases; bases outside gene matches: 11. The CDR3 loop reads CASSLRGVLAGDDTQYF. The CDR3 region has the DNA TGTGCCAGCAGCTTACGGGGTGTGCTAGCGGGAGACGATACGCAGTATTTT.

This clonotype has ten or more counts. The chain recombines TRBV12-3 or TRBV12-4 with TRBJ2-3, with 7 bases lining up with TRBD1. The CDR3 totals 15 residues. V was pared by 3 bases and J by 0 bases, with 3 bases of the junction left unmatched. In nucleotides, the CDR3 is TGTGCCAGCAGTTTTCGGGACAGTAGCACAGATACGCAGTATTTT. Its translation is CASSFRDSSTDTQYF.

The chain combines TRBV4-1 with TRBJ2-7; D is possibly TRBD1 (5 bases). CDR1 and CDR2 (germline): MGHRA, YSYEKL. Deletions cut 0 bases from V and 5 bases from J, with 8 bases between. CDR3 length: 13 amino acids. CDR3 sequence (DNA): TGCGCCAGCAGCCAAGAAGGGGCCGACGAGCAGTACTTC. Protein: CASSQEGADEQYF.

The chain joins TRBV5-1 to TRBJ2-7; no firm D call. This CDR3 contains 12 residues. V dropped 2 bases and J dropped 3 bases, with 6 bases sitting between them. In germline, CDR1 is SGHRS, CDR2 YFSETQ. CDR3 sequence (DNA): TGCGCCAGCAGCTTAGATGACTACGAGCAGTACTTC. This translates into CASSLDDYEQYF.

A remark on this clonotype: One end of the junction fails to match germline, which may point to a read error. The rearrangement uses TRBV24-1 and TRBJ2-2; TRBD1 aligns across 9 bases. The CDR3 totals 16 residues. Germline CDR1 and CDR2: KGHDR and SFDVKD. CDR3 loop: CATSEKGTGSTWELFF. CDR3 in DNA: TGTGCCACCAGTGAAAAGGGGACAGGGAGCACCTGGGAGCTGTTTTTT.

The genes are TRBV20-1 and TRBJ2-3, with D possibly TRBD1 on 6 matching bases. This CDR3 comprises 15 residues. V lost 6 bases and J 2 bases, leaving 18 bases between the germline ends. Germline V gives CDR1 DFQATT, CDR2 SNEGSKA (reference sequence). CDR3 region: CSAGAYNDPTDTQYF. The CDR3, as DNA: TGCAGTGCGGGGGCTTATAACGACCCCACAGATACGCAGTATTTT.

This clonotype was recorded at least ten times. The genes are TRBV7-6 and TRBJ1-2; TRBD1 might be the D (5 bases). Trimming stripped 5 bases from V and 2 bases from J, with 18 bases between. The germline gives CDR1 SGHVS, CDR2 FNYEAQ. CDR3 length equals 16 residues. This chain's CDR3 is CASSPSMYGDNYGYTF. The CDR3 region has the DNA TGTGCCAGCAGCCCCAGCATGTACGGGGACAACTATGGCTACACCTTC.

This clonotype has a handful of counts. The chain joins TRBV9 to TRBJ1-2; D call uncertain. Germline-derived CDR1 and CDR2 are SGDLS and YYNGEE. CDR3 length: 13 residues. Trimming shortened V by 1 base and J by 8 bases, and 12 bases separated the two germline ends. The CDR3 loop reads CASSVFGASGYTF. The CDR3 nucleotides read TGTGCCAGCAGCGTATTTGGAGCCAGCGGCTACACCTTC.

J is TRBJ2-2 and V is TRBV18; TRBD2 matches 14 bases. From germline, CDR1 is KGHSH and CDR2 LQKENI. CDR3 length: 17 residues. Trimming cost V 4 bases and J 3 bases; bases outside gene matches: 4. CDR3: CASSQGLAGEYTGELFF. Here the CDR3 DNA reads TGTGCCAGCTCACAGGGACTAGCGGGAGAGTACACCGGGGAGCTGTTTTTT. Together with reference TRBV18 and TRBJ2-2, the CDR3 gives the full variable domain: NAGVMQNPRHLVRRRGQEARLRCSPMKGHSHVYWYRQLPEEGLKFMVYLQKENIIDESGMPKERFSAEFPKEGPSILRIQQVVRGDSAAYFCASSQGLAGEYTGELFFGEGSRLTVL.

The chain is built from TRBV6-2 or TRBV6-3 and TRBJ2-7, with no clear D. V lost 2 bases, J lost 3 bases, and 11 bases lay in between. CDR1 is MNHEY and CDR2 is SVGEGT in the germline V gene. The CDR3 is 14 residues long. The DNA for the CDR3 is TGTGCCAGCAGTTACGGGTCCGACGGCTACGAGCAGTACTTC. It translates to CASSYGSDGYEQYF.

The CDR3 protein is CASSLDGDEQYF. The CDR3 nucleotides are TGTGCCAGCAGCTTGGACGGCGACGAGCAGTACTTC. V gene TRBV5-4 combines with J gene TRBJ2-7; D ambiguous. The length of the CDR3 is 12 residues. Trimming pared 0 bases from V and 5 bases from J, leaving 6 bases between. Germline lookup yields CDR1 SGHNT and CDR2 YYREEE (reference sequence).

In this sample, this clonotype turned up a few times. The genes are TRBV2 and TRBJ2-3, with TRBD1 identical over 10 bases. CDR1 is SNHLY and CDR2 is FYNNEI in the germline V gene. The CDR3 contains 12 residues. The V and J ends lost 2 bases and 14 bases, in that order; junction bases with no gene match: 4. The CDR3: CASSERDRGRYF. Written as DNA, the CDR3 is TGTGCCAGCAGTGAAAGGGACAGGGGAAGGTATTTT. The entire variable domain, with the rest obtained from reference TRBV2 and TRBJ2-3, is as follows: EPEVTQTPSHQVTQMGQEVILRCVPISNHLYFYWYRQILGQKVEFLVSFYNNEISEKSEIFDDQFSVERPDGSNFTLKIRSTKLEDSAMYFCASSERDRGRYFGPGTRLTVL.

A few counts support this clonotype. CDR3 bases: TGTGCCAGTAGTATTTCGGCTAGCGGGGCGGTTTTCTACGAGCAGTACTTC. Amino acids: CASSISASGAVFYEQYF. V and J are TRBV19 and TRBJ2-7; 9 nucleotides align to TRBD2. Trimming at V came to 3 bases and at J to 3 bases, leaving 12 bases not matched to a gene. The CDR3 spans 17 residues. Germline V lookup: CDR1 LNHDA, CDR2 SQIVND (reference sequence).

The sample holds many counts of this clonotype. The CDR3 bases are TGTGCCAGCAGCTCTGACATGGAGGTTGAAAAACTGTTTTTT. Translated, it gives CASSSDMEVEKLFF. The chain recombines TRBV5-6 with TRBJ1-4, with D unresolved. Germline V gives CDR1 SGHDT, CDR2 YYEEEE. Trimming cost V 3 bases and J 7 bases, with 13 bases left between them. CDR3 length: 14 residues.